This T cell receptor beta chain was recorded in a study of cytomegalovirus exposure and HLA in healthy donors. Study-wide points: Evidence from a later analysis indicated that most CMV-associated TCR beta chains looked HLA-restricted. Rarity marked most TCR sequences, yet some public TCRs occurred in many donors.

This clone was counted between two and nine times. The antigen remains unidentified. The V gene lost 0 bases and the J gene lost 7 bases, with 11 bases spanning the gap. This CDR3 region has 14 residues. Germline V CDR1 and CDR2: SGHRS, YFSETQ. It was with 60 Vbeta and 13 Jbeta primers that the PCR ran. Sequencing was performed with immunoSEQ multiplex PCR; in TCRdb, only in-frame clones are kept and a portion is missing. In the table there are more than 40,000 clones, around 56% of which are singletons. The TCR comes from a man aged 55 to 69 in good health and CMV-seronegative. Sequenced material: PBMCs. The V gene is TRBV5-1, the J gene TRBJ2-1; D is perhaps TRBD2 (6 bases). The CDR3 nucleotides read TGCGCCAGCAGCTTGGCGGAGGGTTGGAATGAGCAGTTCTTC. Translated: CASSLAEGWNEQFF.